This T cell receptor beta chain appears in the sequencing data of a study of blood T cell repertoires in COVID-19. Study-level information: T cells, B-cell-depleted T cells, or PBMCs supplied cDNA or gDNA.

Enrolled during active infection, Seattle patients were then followed longitudinally. There are 17 residues in the CDR3. Germline V gene sequence: CDR1 LGHDT, CDR2 YNNKEL (reference sequence). V was shortened by 0 bases and J by 4 bases, with 16 bases between the two germline ends. Original processing notes: Amplification from reference gene primers served as the basis for estimated nucleated cell counts. The protocol was immunoSEQ multiplex PCR, while the TCRdb copy is restricted to in-frame clones and leaves out a portion. V, J and clone size are taken as reported in that table, and D and trimming were inferred from the DNA itself. The sample has 400,000 to 450,000 clones; roughly 90% are singletons.

The receptor was derived from a man younger than 35 with COVID-19, enrolled during active disease. Sequenced input: peripheral blood. The chain carries TRBV3-1 (or the pseudogene TRBV3-2) and TRBJ1-3; possibly TRBD1 for D (5 bases). CDR3 protein: CASSQDPSRRAGNTIYF. CDR3 bases: TGTGCCAGCAGCCAAGATCCTTCCCGCAGGGCGGGAAACACCATATATTTT.